This TCR beta chain was retrieved from a study of shared clonotypes between healthy human individuals. Study observations and caveats: Only a few donors were included, so the genetic and exposure-history diversity represented was limited. Sequencing depth was expected to affect clonotype sharing among donors.

CD8 cells classed as naive were CD45RO-negative and positively selected for CCR7, excluding terminally differentiated effector memory CD45RA+ cells. Profiling relied on immunoSEQ multiplex PCR, and the TCRdb table lists in-frame clones only, not all of them. The data contain around 1,900,000 clones, just over 90% of them singletons. A word on this clone: Its antigen is as yet unknown.

Germline CDR1 reads SGDLS; CDR2 reads YYNGEE. The junction had 2 bases not matched to a gene; V was cut back by 3 bases and J by 2 bases. CDR3 length: 15 residues. Material for sequencing was naive CD8+ T cells from PBMCs. The gene calls are TRBV9 and TRBJ2-1; 10 bases align to TRBD1. This sequence was found in a man aged 18-30 years in good health. Some clones in this sample may be carry-over from other donors' samples. The CDR3 DNA reads TGTGCCAGCAGCGGGACAGGGGGGACCTACAATGAGCAGTTCTTC. Residues: CASSGTGGTYNEQFF.